The 31 T cell receptor beta chains presented below share a single source sample, sequenced in a study of OX40 agonist ivuxolimab in advanced cancers. Measured with immunoSEQ multiplex PCR; TCRdb has only the in-frame clones, and not every one. This sample has about 63,000 clones, with roughly nine tenths found just once. The material was CD4+ or CD8+ T cells sorted from blood, obtained in a trial of the OX40 agonist ivuxolimab. The receptors come from an adult with an advanced solid tumor such as melanoma, head and neck, liver or kidney cancer.

This chain uses TRBV10-2 with TRBJ2-7; 7 bases are shared with TRBD2. The CDR3 sequence is 15 residues long. V trimming: 4 bases; J trimming: 2 bases; junction bases outside the gene matches: 8. Germline loops: CDR1 WSHSY, CDR2 SAAADI. In DNA, the CDR3 is TGCGCCAGCAGTGGACCGGGCGGGGGAGCCTACGAGCAGTACTTC. Amino acid sequence: CASSGPGGGAYEQYF.

This rearrangement joins TRBV5-1 to TRBJ1-6, with D possibly matching TRBD1 (6 bases). This CDR3 is 15 amino acids long. Per germline, CDR1 SGHRS and CDR2 YFSETQ. The V end lost 3 bases, the J end lost 9 bases, and 16 bases lay between the germline ends. The DNA for the CDR3 is TGCGCCAGCAGCTCTTCCGGGACCAGGGGTTCACCCCTCCACTTT. Its protein is CASSSSGTRGSPLHF.

The chain couples TRBV9 to TRBJ2-1; D is unclear. The CDR3 covers 16 residues. Trimming stripped 0 bases from V and 5 bases from J, with 15 bases between. CDR1 and CDR2 (germline): SGDLS, YYNGEE. CDR3: CASSVGGGDHHNEQFF. The CDR3 DNA reads TGTGCCAGCAGCGTAGGAGGTGGAGATCACCACAATGAGCAGTTCTTC. The full variable domain, rest sourced from reference TRBV9 and TRBJ2-1, is DSGVTQTPKHLITATGQRVTLRCSPRSGDLSVYWYQQSLDQGLQFLIQYYNGEERAKGNILERFSAQQFPDLHSELNLSSLELGDSALYFCASSVGGGDHHNEQFFGPGTRLTVL.

The chain combines TRBV13 with TRBJ2-1, with 11 nucleotides matching TRBD2. There are 16 residues in the CDR3. Per germline, CDR1 PRHDT and CDR2 FYEKMQ (reference sequence). V gave up 2 bases and J gave up 10 bases; unmatched junction bases: 10. The CDR3 protein is CASSLTLLAGVGEQFF. The CDR3 nucleotides are TGTGCCAGCAGCTTAACACTACTAGCGGGAGTGGGAGAGCAGTTCTTC.

This clone is a singleton in its sample. V gene TRBV5-4 combines with J gene TRBJ1-4; 8 nucleotides agree with TRBD1. The germline V gene encodes CDR1 SGHNT and CDR2 YYREEE (reference sequence). V shed 4 bases, J shed 5 bases, and the junction held 7 bases outside the gene matches. The CDR3 consists of 15 residues. DNA of the CDR3: TGTGCCAGCAGCCCGGGACAGGAACGGAATGAAAAACTGTTTTTT. This sequence encodes CASSPGQERNEKLFF.

The chain joins TRBV29-1 to TRBJ2-1, with D possibly being TRBD2 (6 bases). The germline gives CDR1 SQVTM, CDR2 ANQGSEA. Trimming shortened V by 4 bases and J by 15 bases, and 13 bases separated the two germline ends. The CDR3 length is 10 residues. The CDR3 coding sequence is TGCAGCGTTGGGGGGGATTTCGGGTTCTTC. Amino acids: CSVGGDFGFF.

This chain links TRBV7-2 with TRBJ2-7; D perhaps matches TRBD2 (6 bases). Trimming removed 5 bases from V and 0 bases from J, with 14 bases in between. The CDR3 runs to 15 residues. The germline V gene encodes CDR1 SGHTA and CDR2 FQGNSA. In DNA, the CDR3 is TGTGCCAGCAGCCCGCGACTAGTAACCTCCTACGAGCAGTACTTC. Its protein is CASSPRLVTSYEQYF.

The CDR3 sequence: CASGLREAYNEQFF. CDR3 nucleotide sequence: TGTGCCAGTGGTCTTCGGGAGGCCTACAATGAGCAGTTCTTC. The chain carries TRBV7-9 and TRBJ2-1, with 7 bases aligning to TRBD2. The CDR3 loop spans 14 amino acids. V trimming: 9 bases; J trimming: 2 bases; junction bases outside the gene matches: 7. CDR1 is SEHNR and CDR2 is FQNEAQ in the germline V gene (reference sequence).

This chain uses TRBV7-9 with TRBJ1-2; D may be TRBD1 (6 bases). V lost 0 bases to trimming and J lost 5 bases, with 10 bases between them. Germline V CDR1 and CDR2: SEHNR, FQNEAQ (reference sequence). The CDR3 has 14 amino acids. The CDR3 DNA is TGTGCCAGCAGCTTAGCGGGGACAACTTATGGCTACACCTTC. Amino acids: CASSLAGTTYGYTF. Variable domain in full (rest from reference TRBV7-9 and TRBJ1-2): DTGVSQNPRHKITKRGQNVTFRCDPISEHNRLYWYRQTLGQGPEFLTYFQNEAQLEKSRLLSDRFSAERPKGSFSTLEIQRTEQGDSAMYLCASSLAGTTYGYTFGSGTRLTVV.

This chain's CDR3 is CASRFHLYNEQFF. In DNA form, the CDR3 reads TGTGCAAGTCGCTTCCACTTATACAATGAGCAGTTCTTC. V is TRBV12-2 and J is TRBJ2-1; the table assigns TRBD2, which was not confirmed against the DNA. TRBV12-2 is termed a pseudogene. The CDR3 loop spans 13 amino acids.

V and J are TRBV4-2 and TRBJ2-2; 7 bases line up with TRBD1. This CDR3 contains 14 residues. The junction had 7 bases not matched to a gene; V was cut back by 6 bases and J by 6 bases. Germline CDR1 and CDR2: LGHNA and YNFKEQ. CDR3 protein: CASSLETGPGELFF. The DNA for the CDR3 is TGTGCCAGCAGTCTCGAGACAGGGCCCGGGGAGCTGTTTTTT.

The V call is TRBV5-6, the J call TRBJ1-1; 8 bases map to TRBD1. Germline V gene data show CDR1 as SGHDT and CDR2 as YYEEEE. The CDR3 is 15 residues long. The junction had 8 bases not matched to a gene; V was cut back by 4 bases and J by 3 bases. The DNA of the CDR3 is TGTGCCAGCAGCCTTACCGGGACAGGATACACTGAAGCTTTCTTT. This encodes CASSLTGTGYTEAFF.

The chain carries TRBV9 and TRBJ2-1; TRBD2 matches at 8 bases. The CDR3 covers 15 residues. J lost 4 bases, V lost 1 base, and 4 bases had no gene match. Germline V CDR1 and CDR2: SGDLS, YYNGEE. The CDR3, as DNA: TGTGCCAGCAGCGTAAGTAGCGGGGATTACAATGAGCAGTTCTTC. This codes for CASSVSSGDYNEQFF.

The chain employs TRBV4-2 and TRBJ2-3; possibly TRBD2 for D (6 bases). CDR1 is LGHNA, CDR2 YNFKEQ, per germline. The CDR3 extends over 15 amino acids. V lost 4 bases and J lost 5, with 16 bases in between. The CDR3 DNA reads TGTGCCAGCAGCCCAGAGGTCCCGCGGGGAGATACGCAGTATTTT. Encoded protein: CASSPEVPRGDTQYF.

CDR3 DNA sequence: TGCGCCAGCAGCGAGGAGGGGTGGAGCACAGATACGCAGTATTTT. Translation gives CASSEEGWSTDTQYF. The chain carries TRBV5-1 and TRBJ2-3, with D maybe TRBD2 (6 bases). V was cut by 4 bases and J by 0 bases, with 12 bases left in between. The CDR3 has 15 amino acids. Germline-derived CDR1 and CDR2 are SGHRS and YFSETQ.

The chain joins TRBV10-1 to TRBJ1-5; TRBD1 aligns across 7 bases. This CDR3 is 15 amino acids long. The germline V gene encodes CDR1 WNHNN and CDR2 SYGVQD (reference sequence). Trimming took 8 bases from V and 4 from J; bases not matched to a gene: 11. CDR3 in DNA: TGCGCCAGCCGAAGGTGGGGACAGACAAATCAGCCCCAGCATTTT. Residues: CASRRWGQTNQPQHF.

The V call is TRBV7-2, the J call TRBJ2-2; D gene ambiguous. The CDR3 is 14 residues long. Trimming shortened V by 1 base and J by 0 bases, and 3 bases separated the two germline ends. Per germline, CDR1 SGHTA and CDR2 FQGNSA. The CDR3 spells CASSLEPNTGELFF. CDR3 DNA sequence: TGTGCCAGCAGCTTAGAACCGAACACCGGGGAGCTGTTTTTT.

The chain carries TRBV4-1 and TRBJ2-7, with a weak D call TRBD1 (5 bases). The CDR3 totals 15 residues. With 0 bases removed from V and 5 bases from J, the gap between germline ends came to 14 bases. CDR1 is MGHRA and CDR2 is YSYEKL in the germline V gene. The CDR3 sequence: CASSQDAQGVDEQYF. In DNA form, the CDR3 reads TGCGCCAGCAGCCAAGATGCGCAGGGCGTCGACGAGCAGTACTTC.

Comment on this clone: Different DNA sequences within this sample yield the same CDR3. The chain recombines TRBV7-2 with TRBJ2-7; no clear D. The germline V gene encodes CDR1 SGHTA and CDR2 FQGNSA. V lost 1 base and J lost 2, with 6 bases in between. The CDR3 runs to 13 residues. Written as DNA, the CDR3 is TGTGCCAGCAGCTTAGTCCGGGCCTACGAGCAGTACTTC. Translated, it gives CASSLVRAYEQYF.

This rearrangement joins TRBV6-6 to TRBJ1-2, with D tentatively TRBD1 (6 bases). The CDR3 totals 16 residues. The germline CDR1 and CDR2 sequences are MNHNY and SVGAGI (reference sequence). V gave up 6 bases and J gave up 3 bases, with 20 bases separating them. This chain's CDR3 is CASRTASQGPDYGYTF. DNA of the CDR3: TGTGCCAGCAGGACCGCGTCCCAGGGGCCGGACTATGGCTACACCTTC.

V usage is TRBV9 and J usage is TRBJ2-2, with TRBD1 matching over 10 bases. Germline CDR1 reads SGDLS; CDR2 reads YYNGEE. The CDR3 is 17 residues long. V dropped 2 bases and J dropped 0; count of bases not matched to a gene: 4. Here the CDR3 reads CASSVRGQGANTGELFF. Written as DNA, the CDR3 is TGTGCCAGCAGCGTGAGAGGACAGGGGGCGAACACCGGGGAGCTGTTTTTT.

V is TRBV19 and J is TRBJ1-1; D is possibly TRBD1 (5 bases). Germline values: CDR1 LNHDA, CDR2 SQIVND (reference sequence). The V gene lost 6 bases and the J gene lost 1 base, with 12 bases spanning the gap. The length of the CDR3 is 14 residues. CDR3 nucleotide sequence: TGTGCCAGTAGCACTCAGGGCTCGAACACTGAAGCTTTCTTT. This translates into CASSTQGSNTEAFF. The complete variable domain, with remaining parts taken from reference TRBV19 and TRBJ1-1, reads DGGITQSPKYLFRKEGQNVTLSCEQNLNHDAMYWYRQDPGQGLRLIYYSQIVNDFQKGDIAEGYSVSREKKESFPLTVTSAQKNPTAFYLCASSTQGSNTEAFFGQGTRLTVV.

The chain carries TRBV19 and TRBJ1-5; TRBD1 is a possible D gene (6 bases). Germline V lookup: CDR1 LNHDA, CDR2 SQIVND (reference sequence). Between the trimmed V and J ends, which lost 6 bases and 6 bases, there was a span of 24 bases. The CDR3 contains 17 residues. For the CDR3, the DNA is TGTGCCAGTAGAGGGGGAGGGAGATTAGCTTGGAGTCAGCCCCAGCATTTT. Translation: CASRGGGRLAWSQPQHF.

The chain uses TRBV18 and TRBJ2-7; 9 bases agree with TRBD1. V shed 0 bases, J shed 5 bases, and the junction held 5 bases outside the gene matches. Germline loops: CDR1 KGHSH, CDR2 LQKENI. The CDR3 extends over 15 amino acids. The CDR3 nucleotides are TGTGCCAGCTCACCACCGTCGAACAGGGGGCACGAGCAGTACTTC. This encodes CASSPPSNRGHEQYF.

V and J are TRBV5-4 and TRBJ2-3; TRBD2 matches at 9 bases. Per germline, CDR1 SGHNT and CDR2 YYREEE (reference sequence). This CDR3 has 15 residues. Trimming cost V 4 bases and J 5 bases; bases outside gene matches: 8. This CDR3 is CASSREAGGRDTQYF. The CDR3 DNA is TGTGCCAGCAGCCGGGAGGCGGGAGGGCGAGATACGCAGTATTTT. Full variable domain (rest looked up from reference TRBV5-4 and TRBJ2-3): ETGVTQSPTHLIKTRGQQVTLRCSSQSGHNTVSWYQQALGQGPQFIFQYYREEENGRGNFPPRFSGLQFPNYSSELNVNALELDDSALYLCASSREAGGRDTQYFGPGTRLTVL.

This rearrangement joins TRBV28 to TRBJ1-3; TRBD1 is a possible D gene (6 bases). CDR3 length equals 14 residues. V dropped 4 bases and J dropped 4 bases, with 11 bases sitting between them. CDR1 and CDR2 from the germline V gene are MDHEN and SYDVKM. The CDR3 DNA reads as TGTGCCAGCAGTTATTCGGGACAAGGAAACACCATATATTTT. This sequence encodes CASSYSGQGNTIYF. Full variable domain (remainder filled in from reference TRBV28 and TRBJ1-3): DVKVTQSSRYLVKRTGEKVFLECVQDMDHENMFWYRQDPGLGLRLIYFSYDVKMKEKGDIPEGYSVSREKKERFSLILESASTNQTSMYLCASSYSGQGNTIYFGEGSWLTVV.

The chain has TRBV11-2 and TRBJ1-5, with unresolved D. In germline, CDR1 is SGHAT, CDR2 FQNNGV. This CDR3 spans 13 amino acids. Trimming stripped 1 base from V and 4 bases from J, with 5 bases between. The CDR3, as DNA: TGTGCCAGCAGCTTAGGCCGGAATCAGCCCCAGCATTTT. It yields the protein CASSLGRNQPQHF.

This rearrangement joins TRBV15 to TRBJ1-2; 11 bases are shared with TRBD1. V trimming: 4 bases; J trimming: 8 bases; junction bases outside the gene matches: 6. The length of the CDR3 is 14 residues. Per the germline V gene, CDR1 is LNHNV and CDR2 is YYDKDF (reference sequence). CDR3 sequence (DNA): TGTGCCACCAGCACCCCGGGACAGGGGGTGGGCTACACCTTC. Residues: CATSTPGQGVGYTF.

The rearrangement joins TRBV7-9 to TRBJ1-2, with TRBD1 matching 7 bases. The CDR3 is made up of 17 amino acids. The junction had 13 bases not matched to a gene; V was cut back by 2 bases and J by 4 bases. Per the germline V gene, CDR1 is SEHNR and CDR2 is FQNEAQ (reference sequence). The CDR3: CASSLKAGGVRSYGYTF. In nucleotides, the CDR3 is TGTGCCAGCAGCTTAAAAGCAGGGGGTGTTCGCTCCTATGGCTACACCTTC.

The CDR3 DNA is TGTGCCAGCAGTCACTACAGGGTAAGGGGCACTGAAGCTTTCTTT. Translated: CASSHYRVRGTEAFF. The chain has TRBV28 and TRBJ1-1; a weak D match, TRBD1 (6 bases). With 5 bases removed from V and 4 bases from J, the gap between germline ends came to 17 bases. CDR3 length: 15 amino acids. The germline CDR1 and CDR2 sequences are MDHEN and SYDVKM.

This sequence joins TRBV5-1 and TRBJ2-6, with a possible D match to TRBD2 (6 bases). V lost 1 base to trimming and J lost 0 bases, with 14 bases between them. The CDR3 totals 18 residues. Germline loops: CDR1 SGHRS, CDR2 YFSETQ. Written as DNA, the CDR3 is TGCGCCAGCAGCTTGTGGGGCGGGATCCCCTCTGGGGCCAACGTCCTGACTTTC. It encodes CASSLWGGIPSGANVLTF. The complete variable domain, with remaining parts taken from reference TRBV5-1 and TRBJ2-6, reads KAGVTQTPRYLIKTRGQQVTLSCSPISGHRSVSWYQQTPGQGLQFLFEYFSETQRNKGNFPGRFSGRQFSNSRSEMNVSTLELGDSALYLCASSLWGGIPSGANVLTFGAGSRLTVL.